These T cell receptor beta chains were read from a single sample in a study of blood T cells in healthy people across ages. TCRdb fed the 5' RACE reads into MiXCR, producing one record per CDR3 protein. The data show around 2 million distinct CDR3 sequences, with roughly two fifths seen just once and roughly 24% held by the top ten. The source material was blood. The receptors shown here come from a human donor in good health. Each CDR3 is given with its conserved first and last residue. Fields, in order: J gene, D gene, V gene, clone size, CDR3 DNA, CDR3 protein. D genes are given only for firm matches. Size tells how often a clone was seen (once, few, many) or the class of an expanded clone, and some rows leave it out.

TRBJ1-4	.	TRBV15	many	TGTGCCACCAGCAGAGATAGGGCTAATGAAAAACTGTTTTTT	CATSRDRANEKLFF
TRBJ2-3	.	TRBV5-1	.	TGCGCCAGCAGCCCACGACCGGGACTTGCGACCTATACGCAGTATTTT	CASSPRPGLATYTQYF
TRBJ2-1	TRBD2	TRBV7-2	.	TGTGCCAGCAGCCCGGAACCGGGACTAGCGGGGTTGCTGGCATACAATGAGCAGTTCTTC	CASSPEPGLAGLLAYNEQFF
TRBJ1-4	.	TRBV20-1	.	TGCAGTGCGAAATTTGCAACTAATGAAAAACTGTTTTTT	CSAKFATNEKLFF
TRBJ1-5	.	TRBV20-1	many	TGCAGTGCTAGTCCCCCGGGGGGCGGTCAGCCCCAGCATTTT	CSASPPGGGQPQHF
TRBJ1-2	.	TRBV3-1	few	TGTGCCAGCAGCCAAGTGAGCGGGGCAAGCTATGGCTACACCTTC	CASSQVSGASYGYTF
TRBJ2-5	.	TRBV10-2	.	TGCGCCAGCAGTATGGCAGGGCTGGAGACCCAGTACTTC	CASSMAGLETQYF
TRBJ1-1	.	TRBV4-3	once	TGCGCCAGCAGCCAAGGTGCCCTCGGAGGGACTGAAGCTTTCTTT	CASSQGALGGTEAFF
TRBJ1-1	.	TRBV7-2	few	TGTGCCAGCAGCACCGACAGGAGTTTAGGAACTGAAGCTTTCTTT	CASSTDRSLGTEAFF
TRBJ1-5	.	TRBV6-2/TRBV6-3	few	TGTGCCAGCAGTTACGCTTTTTCAGGGATTAGTAATCAGCCCCAGCATTTT	CASSYAFSGISNQPQHF
TRBJ2-3	.	TRBV12-3/TRBV12-4	.	TGTGCCAGCAGTTCGTACGATCGCGCGACAGATACGCAGTATTTT	CASSSYDRATDTQYF
TRBJ2-4	.	TRBV3-1	.	TGTGCCTGCAGCCGGATTTTTTCAGCCAAAAACATTCAGTACTTC	CACSRIFSAKNIQYF
TRBJ2-1	TRBD2	TRBV20-1	few	TGCAGTGCGCCACTAGCGGGGGAGCAGTTCTTC	CSAPLAGEQFF
TRBJ1-1	.	TRBV25-1	.	TGTGCCAGCAGTGAATGGGGCTCGAACACTGAAGCTTTCTTT	CASSEWGSNTEAFF
TRBJ2-7	.	TRBV10-2	many	TGCGCCAGCAGCGGAGGTCGTGTGGCCTACGAGCAGTACTTC	CASSGGRVAYEQYF
TRBJ2-1	.	TRBV19	.	TGTGCCAGTAGTATAGACGGGACAATAACCTACAATGAGCAGTTCTTC	CASSIDGTITYNEQFF
TRBJ2-5	.	TRBV7-2	.	TGTGCCAGCAGCTTGAATCCTACCCTCAAAGAGACCCAGTACTTC	CASSLNPTLKETQYF
TRBJ1-1	.	TRBV11-2	.	TGTGCTGCCGGGGGTTTAAACACTGAAGCTTTCTTT	CAAGGLNTEAFF
TRBJ2-7	.	TRBV4-2	.	TGTGCCAGCAGCCAAGATCAGGATTGGTCGGGTCAAGATACCCAGTACTTC	CASSQDQDWSGQDTQYF
TRBJ2-1	.	TRBV20-1	.	TGCAGTGCTAGAGGGGTTGGGGGACCCTACAATGAGCAGTTCTTC	CSARGVGGPYNEQFF
TRBJ2-5	TRBD2	TRBV5-1	many	TGCGCCAGCAGCTTGGAAGGCGGGGGAAAACCCGAGACCCAGTACTTC	CASSLEGGGKPETQYF
TRBJ2-1	.	TRBV6-2/TRBV6-3	.	TGTGCCAGCAGTTACCACTCAGGCGATCTGCTCTCCGGATCCTACAATGAGCAGTTCTTC	CASSYHSGDLLSGSYNEQFF
TRBJ2-7	TRBD1	TRBV11-1	few	TGTGCCAGCAGCTGGAAACAGGGGGCCCACGAGCAGTACTTC	CASSWKQGAHEQYF
TRBJ2-3	.	TRBV6-6	.	TGTGCCAGCAGTTACCAGACGCCAGGCACAGATACGCAGTATTTT	CASSYQTPGTDTQYF
TRBJ1-2	.	TRBV20-1	.	TGCAGTGCTAGTTCCATGATCAACTATGGCTACACCTTC	CSASSMINYGYTF
TRBJ1-6	.	TRBV20-1	many	TGCAGTGCCTATACCCCGGGGTCACCCCTCCACTTT	CSAYTPGSPLHF
TRBJ2-5	.	TRBV12-3/TRBV12-4	few	TGTGCCAGCCAATACCAAGAGACCCAGTACTTC	CASQYQETQYF
TRBJ2-4	TRBD2	TRBV28	.	TGTGCCAGCAACTCAAGCGGGGGGGACATTCAGTACTTC	CASNSSGGDIQYF
TRBJ1-2	.	TRBV5-1	.	TGCGCCAGCAGCTTTAATCAGGGGCTCAATGGCTACACCTTC	CASSFNQGLNGYTF
TRBJ1-1	TRBD1	TRBV12-3/TRBV12-4	few	TGTGCCAGCAGTCCATATCAGGGGGGACACACTGAAGCTTTCTTT	CASSPYQGGHTEAFF
TRBJ2-1	TRBD2	TRBV28	few	TGTGCCAGCAGTTTATCCGGCTTAGCGGGGGCGAGGGATGAGCAGTTCTTC	CASSLSGLAGARDEQFF
TRBJ1-3	.	TRBV29-1	.	TGCAGCGCCGGGGCCGGAAACACCATATATTTT	CSAGAGNTIYF
TRBJ2-1	.	TRBV5-6	.	TGTGCCAGCAGCTTGCGGAGAACGGGGGGCTTTTACCATGAGCAGTTCTTC	CASSLRRTGGFYHEQFF
TRBJ1-5	.	TRBV7-2	.	TGTGCCAGCAGCTTATGGTACCGACAGGTGACTAGCAATCAGCCCCAGCATTTT	CASSLWYRQVTSNQPQHF
TRBJ2-2	.	TRBV4-3	.	TGCGCCAGCAGCCAAGATTGGGCTACCTCCACCGGGGAGCTGTTTTTT	CASSQDWATSTGELFF
TRBJ1-2	TRBD1	TRBV7-8	.	TGTGCCAGCAGCCCGCTGACAGGGAGTACCGGCTACACCTTC	CASSPLTGSTGYTF
TRBJ1-1	.	TRBV5-1	many	TGCGCCAGCAGCTTGGAACCCTCGAACACTGAAGCTTTCTTT	CASSLEPSNTEAFF
TRBJ2-3	TRBD2	TRBV29-1	.	TGCAGCGTTGAGGTAGCGGGGAGCGTGAATACGCAGTATTTT	CSVEVAGSVNTQYF
TRBJ2-1	TRBD2	TRBV6-5	few	TGTGCCAGCAGTTACCGTCTAGCGGACAATGAGCAGTTCTTC	CASSYRLADNEQFF
TRBJ2-1	.	TRBV7-9	.	TGTACCAGCGTGGACAGTACAAACCATGAGCAGTTCTTC	CTSVDSTNHEQFF
TRBJ2-1	.	TRBV20-1	few	TGCAGTGCTAGAGAGGAGGCAGGGAGGAATGAGCAGTTCTTC	CSAREEAGRNEQFF